This paragraph reports one T cell receptor beta chain. This clone is medium-sized (0.01 to 0.1%) in terms of sample share. The clone's antigen remains unknown. The sample holds no much larger clone one base away, and base qualities are not on file. These data originate in a study of cytotoxic CD8 clonotypes in ibrutinib-treated CLL (dated by TCRdb to 2020 to 2023). For context, the study as a whole: The cohort was composed of under 12 relapsed/refractory and approximately 16 treatment-naive patients; IGHV unmutated status was identified in 17 patients. Partial responses were observed in about 24 patients and complete responses in 2; after a median follow-up of around 64 months, remission was maintained in around 14 patients and progression was observed in some twelve. Response samples were taken after a median of approximately 12 months on treatment, ranging from roughly 6 to 36 months. Samples averaged roughly 280,000 productive templates and 80,000 to 100,000 productive rearrangements. Of the approximately 86 participants in the trial, roughly 26 had longitudinal samples available. Cryopreserved peripheral blood mononuclear cells were obtained before treatment, at response, and at either sustained remission or disease progression. Patients were still on ibrutinib when every remission and progressive disease sample was collected. General conclusions and limits of the study: Clonality rose at ibrutinib response, remained stable during sustained remission, and dropped back toward baseline at progression. Sampling times were not matched between patients in sustained remission and patients whose disease was progressing, and lymph node repertoires were not examined. At baseline, clonality was higher than in age-matched healthy donors and showed a strong correlation with circulating CD8+ T-cell counts. Public clonotypes were rare and either shrank or stayed stable during treatment, and the rise in clonality at ibrutinib response reflected expansion of private clonotypes.

The goal of deep resolution MiSeq sequencing was a depth between 1 in 1 million and 1 in 200,000 T cells, and coverage averaged 10x per clonotype. TCR beta libraries were generated with the immunoSEQ hsTCRB Kit. The authors' analysis ran thus. Data were analyzed with ImmunoSEQ Data Assistant and ImmunoSEQ Analyzer, with V, D and J genes assigned per IMGT definitions. Clonality, which ranges from 0 to 1, was calculated by subtracting the normalized Shannon entropy of productive rearrangement frequencies from one. Only overrepresented clonotypes making up at least 0.05% of the repertoire of each patient were included in the public clonotype analysis. Repertoires from some twelve age-matched healthy donors in immuneACCESS were used as clonality controls. TCRdb stores this immuneACCESS table with in-frame sequences only. Part of the clones is absent; in the studies checked, under half of the shortfall reflects unresolved V genes, and no reason is known for the rest. That table furnishes V, J and clone size, whereas the DNA furnished D and trimming. This sample gives 50,000 to 60,000 clones in total; less than 90% of them show up just once. Together, the top ten hold about a fifth of the sample.

The time point label here, explained by the study, means: around 25 months on ibrutinib. For TCR beta library preparation, approximately 2 micrograms of genomic DNA was extracted from cryopreserved PBMCs. Longitudinal blood samples from CLL patients on ibrutinib monotherapy underwent high-throughput TCR beta sequencing. The patients were enrolled in a single-center, open-label phase 2 trial of ibrutinib monotherapy. The CDR3 has 16 amino acids, counting the end cysteine and phenylalanine. This entry keeps only the CDR3 DNA: 48 bases, framed from base 1. V and J lose 4 bases and 3 bases, and a span of 16 bases separates them. Looking up the germline V gene yields CDR1 SGHDN and CDR2 FVKESK.

The clonotype comes from a human donor with chronic lymphocytic leukemia. Specimen: PBMCs, collected after 24 months of ibrutinib treatment. The rearrangement combines TRBV14 with TRBJ2-4; the D gene identity is not certain. The CDR3 region has the sequence CASSPIDTSNKNIQYF. The DNA sequence reads TGTGCCAGCAGCCCCATAGACACCAGCAACAAAAACATTCAGTACTTC.